These T cell receptor beta chains were read from a single sample in a study of blood T cell repertoires in COVID-19. Libraries were prepared by immunoSEQ multiplex PCR; TCRdb keeps only in-frame clonotypes and omits some of them. In the table there are roughly 86,000 clones, about 80% of which are singletons. The sample was peripheral blood. These receptors were taken from a man aged 55 to 70 with acute or convalescent COVID-19. Both conserved end residues are trimmed from each CDR3. The D gene is left open where the match is weak.

V gene	D gene	CDR3 protein
TRBV6-5	TRBD1	ACSNRGKVTEAF
TRBV4-1	-	ASSLSSGDRYEQY
TRBV2	-	ASMEQGGYYGYT
TRBV11-2	-	ASSLGGVSSTDTQY
TRBV15	-	ATSYNRAEAF
TRBV4-3	-	ASSQDWAGSQPQH
TRBV13	TRBD1	ASSFRQGGEAF
TRBV11-2	-	ASSRSQDKIYGYT
TRBV5-4	TRBD2	ASRPAGASYEQY
TRBV7-2	TRBD2	ASSSSNPGLDLNEQF
TRBV9	TRBD1	ASSGGQAHSGANVLT
TRBV3-1/TRBV3-2	-	ASSQEWGGNQPQH
TRBV4-1	TRBD1	ASSPRQGSYGYT
TRBV28	-	ASSLARPGTDTQY
TRBV14	-	ASSQVPFSRTYEQY
TRBV7-7	TRBD1	ASSIRDRDYNEKLF
TRBV6-5	-	ASSYGHRSYEQY
TRBV2	TRBD1	ASRKGTGPATEAF
TRBV5-1	-	ASSPGQTGNTIY
TRBV9	-	ASSVLPLSSYNEQF
TRBV27	-	ASSLSISSYNSPLH
TRBV10-2	-	AVQGTSKTSYEQY
TRBV9	-	ASSVGGSRNEQF
TRBV6-2/TRBV6-3	TRBD1	ASSYTGQGEAF
TRBV12-3/TRBV12-4	-	ASSLARQQPQH
TRBV10-3	TRBD1	AIRGTGGSQPQH
TRBV7-9	-	ASSLADPGGTGYT
TRBV10-3	TRBD1	AISVTGDVGELF
TRBV3-1/TRBV3-2	TRBD1	ASRFRGPNGEEQF
TRBV19	TRBD1	ASIRDRGANTEAF
TRBV3-1/TRBV3-2	TRBD1	ACGQGWETEAF
TRBV4-3	TRBD1	ASSQVIRGAEAF
TRBV7-8	-	ASSLDPSTAYGYT
TRBV6-2/TRBV6-3	-	ASSPFEDRFSNQPQH
TRBV5-1	TRBD2	ASSLGVAGGLETQY
TRBV7-8	-	ASSLRGGLNYGYT
TRBV3-1/TRBV3-2	TRBD1	ASSPHGQGGQPQH
TRBV30	TRBD1	AGAGQGRRDEKLF
TRBV7-8	-	ASSSVGSNEKLF